This entry lists 24 T cell receptor beta chains sequenced from one sample in a study of Ad26.COV2.S vaccination and SARS-CoV-2 variants. Treatment defined: around 19 received Ad26.COV2.S at low or high dose, single or two shots; roughly five received placebo; per-sample allocation not given. Sampling occurred on day 63 after the first vaccine or placebo injection. Assay used: immunoSEQ multiplex PCR; TCRdb lists only in-frame clones, some missing. The table shows some 340,000 clones, with around four fifths occurring only once. The source material was peripheral blood, sampled in a trial of Ad26.COV2.S vaccine versus placebo. These TCRs come from a person between 18 and 60 years old who received the Ad26.COV2.S COVID-19 vaccine or a placebo.

This sequence joins TRBV7-9 and TRBJ2-5, with 7 bases that match TRBD2. The CDR3 length is 14 residues. CDR1 is SEHNR and CDR2 is FQNEAQ in the germline V gene (reference sequence). V was pared by 5 bases and J by 5 bases, with 8 bases of the junction left unmatched. This CDR3 reads CASSQIRGGETQYF. The CDR3 DNA reads TGTGCCAGCAGCCAAATTCGGGGAGGGGAGACCCAGTACTTC.

The chain is built from TRBV5-4 and TRBJ1-6; D gene ambiguous. The germline V and J ends were trimmed by 4 bases and 2 bases, with 7 bases remaining between them. The CDR3 is 14 amino acids. CDR1 and CDR2 from the germline V gene are SGHNT and YYREEE (reference sequence). CDR3 amino acids: CASSQTPYNSPLHF. CDR3 DNA sequence: TGTGCCAGCAGCCAAACACCCTATAATTCACCCCTCCACTTT. The full variable domain, rest sourced from reference TRBV5-4 and TRBJ1-6, is ETGVTQSPTHLIKTRGQQVTLRCSSQSGHNTVSWYQQALGQGPQFIFQYYREEENGRGNFPPRFSGLQFPNYSSELNVNALELDDSALYLCASSQTPYNSPLHFGNGTRLTVT.

The CDR3 loop reads CASSLAGGQGNEQFF. DNA for the CDR3: TGCGCCAGCAGCTTGGCAGGGGGCCAGGGCAATGAGCAGTTCTTC. This chain connects TRBV5-1 to TRBJ2-1, with TRBD1 matching over 8 bases. The CDR3 contains 15 residues. Germline V gives CDR1 SGHRS, CDR2 YFSETQ. The ends lost 0 bases at V and 6 bases at J; junction bases unmatched: 5.

This clone appeared once. The rearrangement joins TRBV19 to TRBJ2-7; D not certain. The CDR3 is 14 amino acids. Germline CDR1 reads LNHDA; CDR2 reads SQIVND (reference sequence). V lost 7 bases, J lost 3 bases, and 16 bases lay in between. This chain's CDR3 is CASKRTATLYEQYF. The CDR3 DNA follows: TGTGCCAGTAAGAGAACGGCGACCCTCTACGAGCAGTACTTC.

The chain couples TRBV5-6 to TRBJ2-2; D is undetermined. The CDR3 covers 16 residues. Germline loops: CDR1 SGHDT, CDR2 YYEEEE. Deletions cut 4 bases from V and 0 bases from J, with 13 bases between. In DNA, the CDR3 is TGTGCCAGCAGCCCCCTCAGCCACTCGAACACCGGGGAGCTGTTTTTT. It is translated as CASSPLSHSNTGELFF.

The chain recombines TRBV11-2 with TRBJ1-6, with 7 bases that match TRBD1. V lost 5 bases, J lost 8 bases, and 12 bases stayed unmatched. Germline V CDR1 and CDR2: SGHAT, FQNNGV. The CDR3 extends over 16 amino acids. CDR3 DNA: TGTGCCAGCAGCCATGCGGGCAGGGGGTATGATTCACCCCTCCACTTT. The encoded protein is CASSHAGRGYDSPLHF.

This clone has just one count. The chain joins TRBV4-1 to TRBJ1-5, with no clear D. CDR3 size: 15 residues. The V gene's germline CDR1 is MGHRA and CDR2 YSYEKL. Trimming left V 3 bases short and J 2 bases short, with 11 bases between. The CDR3 loop is CASSHGPGGNQPQHF. The CDR3 nucleotides are TGCGCCAGCAGCCACGGCCCCGGAGGCAATCAGCCCCAGCATTTT.

V is TRBV24-1 and J is TRBJ2-2; D remains unclear. V lost 1 base and J lost 3, with 11 bases in between. The CDR3 runs 16 residues. From germline, CDR1 is KGHDR and CDR2 SFDVKD. CDR3 nucleotides: TGTGCCACCAGTGATTTAGGAAGGGATTACACCGGGGAGCTGTTTTTT. Amino acids: CATSDLGRDYTGELFF.

The V gene is TRBV5-6, the J gene TRBJ2-4; possibly TRBD1 for D (6 bases). The length of the CDR3 is 15 residues. The germline V gene encodes CDR1 SGHDT and CDR2 YYEEEE. V dropped 0 bases and J dropped 0 bases, with 7 bases sitting between them. CDR3 residues: CASSLVGGAKNIQYF. Written as DNA, the CDR3 is TGTGCCAGCAGCTTGGTAGGGGGAGCCAAAAACATTCAGTACTTC.

V usage is TRBV4-1 and J usage is TRBJ2-7, with a possible D match to TRBD1 (6 bases). Trimming left V 1 base short and J 1 base short, with 11 bases between. The CDR3 length is 15 residues. The germline V gene encodes CDR1 MGHRA and CDR2 YSYEKL. As DNA, the CDR3 is TGCGCCAGCAGCCAAGTCTGGACAGATTCCTACGAGCAGTACTTC. Translating it yields CASSQVWTDSYEQYF.

The chain uses TRBV20-1 and TRBJ1-2; D ambiguous. CDR1 and CDR2 (germline): DFQATT, SNEGSKA (reference sequence). The CDR3 is made up of 13 amino acids. Trimming cost V 3 bases and J 0 bases, with 8 bases left between them. CDR3 bases: TGCAGTGCTAGTCCAGCCACTAACTATGGCTACACCTTC. Translating it yields CSASPATNYGYTF.

This clone was found once. This chain links TRBV12-5 with TRBJ1-1; D is unresolved. Trimming removed 3 bases from V and 1 base from J, with 3 bases in between. CDR3 length: 12 amino acids. The germline V gene encodes CDR1 LGHNT and CDR2 FRNRAP. CDR3 loop: CASGLENTEAFF. CDR3 sequence (DNA): TGTGCTAGTGGTTTAGAGAACACTGAAGCTTTCTTT. The variable domain in full, completed from reference TRBV12-5 and TRBJ1-1, reads DARVTQTPRHKVTEMGQEVTMRCQPILGHNTVFWYRQTMMQGLELLAYFRNRAPLDDSGMPKDRFSAEMPDATLATLKIQPSEPRDSAVYFCASGLENTEAFFGQGTRLTVV.

V is TRBV7-3 and J is TRBJ2-5; tentatively, D is TRBD1 (6 bases). The CDR3 is 15 amino acids. Germline CDR1 and CDR2: SGHTA and FQGTGA. Trimming took 2 bases from V and 1 from J, leaving 11 bases between them. The CDR3 nucleotides are TGTGCCAGCAGCTTAGTGGGGGCCCCCCAAGAGACCCAGTACTTC. Protein sequence: CASSLVGAPQETQYF.

The V call is TRBV5-1, the J call TRBJ2-2; weak D call: TRBD1 (5 bases). CDR3 size: 14 residues. V lost 4 bases and J 3 bases, leaving 10 bases between the germline ends. Germline V lookup: CDR1 SGHRS, CDR2 YFSETQ. The CDR3 region is CASSGQSYTGELFF. CDR3 coding DNA: TGCGCCAGCAGCGGACAATCGTACACCGGGGAGCTGTTTTTT.

This sequence joins TRBV11-3 and TRBJ2-1; 15 bases are shared with TRBD2. The CDR3 spans 19 residues. With 1 base clipped from V and 5 bases from J, the junction kept 9 bases outside the gene matches. Germline V gives CDR1 SGHNT, CDR2 YENEEA. The CDR3 protein is CASSLAGTSGGIINNEQFF. Written as DNA, the CDR3 is TGTGCCAGCAGCTTAGCAGGGACTAGCGGGGGGATAATAAACAATGAGCAGTTCTTC.

This clone was seen a single time. J is TRBJ1-5 and V is TRBV28; D is unclear. V lost 2 bases and J 7 bases, leaving 6 bases between the germline ends. This CDR3 contains 12 residues. Looked up from germline, CDR1 is MDHEN and CDR2 is SYDVKM. CDR3: CASSLTPQPQHF. CDR3 in DNA: TGTGCCAGCAGTTTAACCCCACAGCCCCAGCATTTT.

V gene TRBV18 combines with J gene TRBJ2-2; a possible D gene is TRBD1 (5 bases). V gave up 1 base and J gave up 6 bases, with 6 bases separating them. Germline V lookup: CDR1 KGHSH, CDR2 LQKENI. This CDR3 contains 13 residues. The CDR3 DNA is TGTGCCAGCTCACCACAGGGGCCCGGGGAGCTGTTTTTT. It encodes CASSPQGPGELFF.

This chain uses TRBV5-4 with TRBJ1-2; a weak D match, TRBD1 (6 bases). CDR1 and CDR2 from the germline V gene are SGHNT and YYREEE (reference sequence). V was clipped by 0 bases and J by 1 base, with 10 bases between them. The CDR3 contains 15 residues. CDR3 loop: CASSLGDRHNYGYTF. The DNA for the CDR3 is TGTGCCAGCAGCTTGGGTGACAGGCATAACTATGGCTACACCTTC.

The chain has TRBV6-4 and TRBJ1-2; D not resolved. Germline V gene data show CDR1 as MRHNA and CDR2 as SNTAGT. V lost 0 bases to trimming and J lost 8 bases, with 13 bases between them. This CDR3 is built from 14 residues. The CDR3 nucleotides read TGTGCCAGCAGTGACTCGGAAAAGGGATACGGCTACACCTTC. Its protein is CASSDSEKGYGYTF.

This clone was picked up one time. V usage is TRBV12-2 and J usage is TRBJ2-7. TRBV12-2 is termed a pseudogene. The CDR3 consists of 14 residues. The CDR3 region is CASRILGISYEQYF. The CDR3 nucleotides are TGTGCAAGTCGCATATTAGGGATTTCCTACGAGCAGTACTTC.

The chain uses TRBV7-3 and TRBJ1-2; TRBD1 agrees at 7 bases. Germline trimming cut 8 bases from V and 4 bases from J; bases unmatched to any gene: 10. The CDR3 has 14 residues. CDR1 is SGHTA, CDR2 FQGTGA, per germline. The CDR3 bases are TGTGCCAGCGCAGTGAGCAGGGGGACCTATGGCTACACCTTC. Encoded protein: CASAVSRGTYGYTF.

V is TRBV4-1 and J is TRBJ2-5, with 9 positions matching TRBD2. Per the germline V gene, CDR1 is MGHRA and CDR2 is YSYEKL. This CDR3 has 16 amino acids. V lost 2 bases, J lost 2 bases, and 6 bases stayed unmatched. The CDR3 DNA is TGCGCCAGCAGCCAACGGGGTAGCGGGGGACAAGAGACCCAGTACTTC. It yields the protein CASSQRGSGGQETQYF.

The rearrangement joins TRBV19 to TRBJ2-7, with D uncertain. V lost 4 bases and J 5 bases, leaving 12 bases between the germline ends. Germline-derived CDR1 and CDR2 are LNHDA and SQIVND (reference sequence). The CDR3 has 13 amino acids. CDR3 bases: TGTGCCAGTAGTACTCCTTCAACCCACGAGCAGTACTTC. It is translated as CASSTPSTHEQYF. Combining the CDR3 with reference TRBV19 and TRBJ2-7 gives the whole variable domain DGGITQSPKYLFRKEGQNVTLSCEQNLNHDAMYWYRQDPGQGLRLIYYSQIVNDFQKGDIAEGYSVSREKKESFPLTVTSAQKNPTAFYLCASSTPSTHEQYFGPGTRLTVT.

This clone came up once. The gene calls are TRBV5-4 and TRBJ2-1, with TRBD2 matching 10 bases. CDR1 SGHNT and CDR2 YYREEE come from the germline V gene (reference sequence). V lost 0 bases, J lost 5 bases, and 8 bases stayed unmatched. The CDR3 is 17 amino acids. CDR3 sequence reads: CASSLALAGARDNEQFF. The CDR3 nucleotides are TGTGCCAGCAGCTTGGCGCTAGCGGGGGCCAGGGACAATGAGCAGTTCTTC.